This T cell receptor beta chain was observed in a study of blood T cell repertoires in COVID-19. Background on the study: From the United States, Italy and Spain came samples of acute and convalescent COVID-19.

Under the authors' procedure: Nucleated cell counts were estimated from reference gene primer amplification. Generated by immunoSEQ multiplex PCR, the TCRdb table keeps only in-frame clones and is missing some. V and J calls and clone size come straight from that table; D and trimming were deduced from the DNA. The data contain 200,000 to 300,000 clones, nearly 85% of them singletons. The V end was cut by 4 bases, the J end by 5 bases, with 10 bases between. The germline gives CDR1 SGHKS, CDR2 YYEKEE (reference sequence). The CDR3 has 13 amino acids. The sequence was obtained from a human donor in a cohort sampled during active COVID-19. J is TRBJ1-5 and V is TRBV5-5; D possibly corresponds to TRBD1 (5 bases). The source material was peripheral blood. DNA of the CDR3: TGTGCCAGCAGCACATGGGGGGATCAGCCCCAGCATTTT. Translating it yields CASSTWGDQPQHF.